The clone carrying this T cell receptor (beta chain) turned up a few times. Researchers prepared the TCRbeta library using unique molecular identifiers, the study reports. TCRdb redid the calling of the PCR reads with MiXCR, one entry per CDR3 protein. Among 200,000 to 250,000 distinct CDR3 sequences listed, roughly a tenth were seen once. This CDR3 has 15 residues. V lost 7 bases to trimming and J lost 4 bases, with 14 bases between them. The data were taken from a study of T-cell reconstitution after alpha-beta-depleted transplantation in children. The TCR comes from a child younger than two with acute myeloid leukemia, due to receive a stem cell transplant. This chain joins TRBV12-3 or TRBV12-4 and TRBJ2-6; the D is unclear. Material: PBMCs, obtained before TCRalphabeta/CD19-depleted stem cell transplant. The CDR3 sequence: CASTPSGSGANVLTF. The CDR3 nucleotides are TGTGCCAGCACCCCTAGTGGTTCAGGGGCCAACGTCCTGACTTTC.